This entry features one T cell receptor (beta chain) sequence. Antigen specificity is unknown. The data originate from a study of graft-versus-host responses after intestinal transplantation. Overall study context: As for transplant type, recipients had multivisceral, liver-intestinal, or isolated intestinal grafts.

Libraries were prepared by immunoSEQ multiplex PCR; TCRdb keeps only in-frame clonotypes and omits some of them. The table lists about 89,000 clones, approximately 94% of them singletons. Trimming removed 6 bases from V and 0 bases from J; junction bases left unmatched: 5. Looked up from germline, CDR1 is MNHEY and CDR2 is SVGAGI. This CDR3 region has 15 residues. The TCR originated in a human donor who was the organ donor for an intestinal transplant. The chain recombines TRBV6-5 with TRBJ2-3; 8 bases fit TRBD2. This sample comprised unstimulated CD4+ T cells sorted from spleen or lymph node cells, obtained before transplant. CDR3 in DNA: TGTGCCAGCAGCTTAGCGGGGACTAGCACAGATACGCAGTATTTT. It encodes CASSLAGTSTDTQYF.